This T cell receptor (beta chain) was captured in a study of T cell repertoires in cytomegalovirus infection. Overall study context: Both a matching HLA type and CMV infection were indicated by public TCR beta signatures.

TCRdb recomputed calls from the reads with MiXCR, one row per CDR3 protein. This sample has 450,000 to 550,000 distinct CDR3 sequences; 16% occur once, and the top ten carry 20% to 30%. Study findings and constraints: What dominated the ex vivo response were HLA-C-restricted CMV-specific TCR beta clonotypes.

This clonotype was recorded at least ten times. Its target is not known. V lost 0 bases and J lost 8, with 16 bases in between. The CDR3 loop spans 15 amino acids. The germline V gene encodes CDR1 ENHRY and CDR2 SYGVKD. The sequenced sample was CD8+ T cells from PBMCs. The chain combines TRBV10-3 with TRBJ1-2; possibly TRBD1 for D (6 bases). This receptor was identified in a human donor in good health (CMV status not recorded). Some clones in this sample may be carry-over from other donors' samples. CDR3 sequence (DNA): TGTGCCATCAGTGAGTCGGTGGGGGACAATAGAGGCTACACCTTC. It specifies CAISESVGDNRGYTF.